Sequencing of this T cell receptor beta chain was carried out in a study of molecular identifiers for immune sequencing clone quantification. J gave up 5 bases and V 0 bases, and 8 bases lay outside the gene matches. There are 17 residues in the CDR3. Germline CDR1 reads LGHNA; CDR2 reads YSLEER. Preparation of the bulk TCR libraries relied on previously described methods and listed TCR primers. TCRdb reprocessed the PCR reads via MiXCR and lists one record per CDR3 protein. Here the sample spans about half a million distinct CDR3 sequences, about 22% being singletons. Many counts were recorded for this clonotype.

The receptor's source is a human donor in good health. Some libraries in this study had Jurkat cell RNA spiked in. The rearrangement links TRBV4-3 to TRBJ1-5; TRBD1 agrees at 9 bases. The specimen was naive CD8+ T cells from blood, with Jurkat cell RNA spiked in. The subset was: FACS-sorted CD8+CD4-CCR7+CD45RA+ naive T cells. CDR3 in amino acids: CASSQDYSGQGYQPQHF. CDR3 DNA sequence: TGCGCCAGCAGCCAAGATTATTCGGGACAGGGTTATCAGCCCCAGCATTTT.